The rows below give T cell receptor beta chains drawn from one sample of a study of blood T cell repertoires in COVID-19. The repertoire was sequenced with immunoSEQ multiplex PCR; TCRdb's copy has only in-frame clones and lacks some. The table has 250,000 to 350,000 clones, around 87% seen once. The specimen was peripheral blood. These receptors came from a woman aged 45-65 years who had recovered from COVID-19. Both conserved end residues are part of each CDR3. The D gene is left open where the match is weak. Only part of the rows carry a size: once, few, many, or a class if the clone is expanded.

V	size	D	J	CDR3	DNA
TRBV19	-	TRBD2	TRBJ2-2	CASSIEAGGRAGELFF	TGTGCCAGTAGTATAGAAGCGGGGGGCCGCGCCGGGGAGCTGTTTTTT
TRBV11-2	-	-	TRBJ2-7	CASSPPTASYEQYF	TGTGCCAGCAGCCCACCGACAGCATCCTACGAGCAGTACTTC
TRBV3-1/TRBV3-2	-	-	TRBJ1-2	CASSSRGYGYTF	TGTGCCAGCAGTAGTCGGGGGTACGGCTACACCTTC
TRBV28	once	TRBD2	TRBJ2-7	CASSWTRRSYEQYF	TGTGCCAGCAGTTGGACTAGGAGATCGTACGAGCAGTACTTC
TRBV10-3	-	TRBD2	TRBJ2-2	CAINSGTGELFF	TGTGCCATCAATAGCGGGACCGGGGAGCTGTTTTTT
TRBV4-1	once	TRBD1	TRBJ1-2	CASSARQGTGYTF	TGCGCCAGCAGCGCCCGACAGGGAACGGGCTACACCTTC
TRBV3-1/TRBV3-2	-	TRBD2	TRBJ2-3	CASSPYFGSGGADTQYF	TGTGCCAGCAGCCCCTATTTTGGTAGCGGGGGGGCAGATACGCAGTATTTT
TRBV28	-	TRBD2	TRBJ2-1	CASRSITGGHDEQFF	TGTGCCAGCAGATCCATCACGGGGGGGCATGACGAGCAGTTCTTC
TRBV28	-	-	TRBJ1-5	CASNTGYQPQHF	TGTGCCAGCAATACAGGATATCAGCCCCAGCATTTT
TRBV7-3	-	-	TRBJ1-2	CASSLGRGGYGYTF	TGTGCCAGCAGCTTGGGCAGGGGTGGCTATGGCTACACCTTC
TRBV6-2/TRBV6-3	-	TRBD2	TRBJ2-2	CASSGTSGRANTGELFF	TGTGCCAGCAGCGGGACTAGCGGGAGAGCGAACACCGGGGAGCTGTTTTTT
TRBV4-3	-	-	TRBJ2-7	CASSQAGRGDEQYF	TGCGCCAGCAGCCAAGCCGGCAGGGGGGACGAGCAGTACTTC
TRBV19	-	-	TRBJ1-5	CASRNTGPNQPQHF	TGTGCCAGTAGAAATACAGGCCCCAATCAGCCCCAGCATTTT
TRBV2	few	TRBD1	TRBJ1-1	CASSQGENTEAFF	TGTGCCAGCAGTCAGGGGGAGAACACTGAAGCTTTCTTT
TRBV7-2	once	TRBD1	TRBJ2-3	CASSSDRGDTQYF	TGTGCCAGCAGCTCGGACAGGGGAGATACGCAGTATTTT
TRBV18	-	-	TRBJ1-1	CASSPRTVENTEAFF	TGTGCCAGCTCACCTCGGACAGTTGAGAACACTGAAGCTTTCTTT
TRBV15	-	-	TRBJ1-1	CATSSGGATEAFF	TGTGCCACCAGCAGCGGGGGGGCCACTGAAGCTTTCTTT
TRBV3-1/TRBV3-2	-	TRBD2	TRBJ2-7	CASSSVAWRGDEQYF	TGTGCCAGCAGTTCCGTCGCCTGGCGGGGGGACGAGCAGTACTTC
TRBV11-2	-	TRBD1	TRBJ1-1	CASSLGQMNTEAFF	TGTGCCAGCAGCTTGGGACAGATGAACACTGAAGCTTTCTTT
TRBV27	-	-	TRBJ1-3	CASSSKPGHVGNTIYF	TGTGCCAGCAGTTCGAAACCGGGACACGTCGGAAACACCATATATTTT
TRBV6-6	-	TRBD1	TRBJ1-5	CASSPPGQGLSNQPQHF	TGTGCCAGCAGTCCCCCCGGACAGGGGCTTAGCAATCAGCCCCAGCATTTT
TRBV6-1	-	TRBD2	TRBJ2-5	CASSESSGPRETQYF	TGTGCCAGCAGTGAGTCTAGCGGGCCCCGGGAGACCCAGTACTTC
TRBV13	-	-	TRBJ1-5	CASSLGQGARNQPQHF	TGTGCCAGCAGCTTAGGACAGGGCGCTCGCAATCAGCCCCAGCATTTT
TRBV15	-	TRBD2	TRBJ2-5	CATSRDLTSGETQYF	TGTGCCACCAGCAGAGACTTAACTAGCGGAGAGACCCAGTACTTC
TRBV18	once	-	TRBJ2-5	CASSESGETQYF	TGTGCCAGCTCAGAGTCGGGAGAGACCCAGTACTTC
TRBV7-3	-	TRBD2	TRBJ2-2	CASSSGGNTGELFF	TGTGCCAGCAGCTCGGGAGGGAACACCGGGGAGCTGTTTTTT
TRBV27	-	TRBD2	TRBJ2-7	CASRRGVLSSYEQYF	TGTGCCAGCCGCCGGGGGGTCTTAAGCTCCTACGAGCAGTACTTC
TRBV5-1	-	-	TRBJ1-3	CASSWRDGPNSGNTIYF	TGCGCCAGCAGCTGGCGGGACGGACCGAACTCTGGAAACACCATATATTTT
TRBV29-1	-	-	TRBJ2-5	CSGRYGGQETQYF	TGCAGCGGACGCTACGGCGGACAAGAGACCCAGTACTTC
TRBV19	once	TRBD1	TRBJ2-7	CASSFDRGYEQYF	TGTGCCAGTAGTTTTGACAGGGGCTACGAGCAGTACTTC
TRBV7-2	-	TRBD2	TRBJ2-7	CASSMGLAGEQYF	TGTGCCAGCAGCATGGGACTAGCCGGCGAGCAGTACTTC
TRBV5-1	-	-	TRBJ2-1	CASSFLGGMSSYNEQFF	TGCGCCAGCAGCTTCCTCGGGGGTATGAGCTCCTACAATGAGCAGTTCTTC
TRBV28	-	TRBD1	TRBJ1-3	CASRTGVRNTIYF	TGTGCCAGCAGGACAGGGGTTCGAAACACCATATATTTT
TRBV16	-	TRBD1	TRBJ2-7	CASSRDRQYEQYF	TGTGCCAGCAGCCGGGACAGACAATACGAGCAGTACTTC
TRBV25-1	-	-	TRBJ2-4	CASSELAKNIQYF	TGTGCCAGCAGCGAACTAGCCAAAAACATTCAGTACTTC
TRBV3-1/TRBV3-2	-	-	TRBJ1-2	CASSPSAIRMNYGYTF	TGTGCCAGCAGCCCTTCTGCTATCAGGATGAACTATGGCTACACCTTC
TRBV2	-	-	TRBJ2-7	CASRNQGSYEQYF	TGTGCCAGCAGGAACCAGGGCTCCTACGAGCAGTACTTC
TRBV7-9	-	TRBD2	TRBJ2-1	CASSLLLAGDNEQFF	TGTGCCAGCAGCTTACTTCTAGCGGGAGACAATGAGCAGTTCTTC
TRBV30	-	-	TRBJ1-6	CAWRKQGTTNSPLHF	TGTGCCTGGAGGAAACAGGGAACCACTAATTCACCCCTCCACTTT
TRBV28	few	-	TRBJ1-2	CASRLNYGYTF	TGTGCCAGCAGACTTAACTATGGCTACACCTTC
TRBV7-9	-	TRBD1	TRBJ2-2	CASSYLPQGVIAGELFF	TGTGCCAGCAGCTATCTCCCACAGGGGGTCATAGCCGGGGAGCTGTTTTTT
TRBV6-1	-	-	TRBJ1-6	CASSVELSGRANSPLHF	TGTGCCAGCAGTGTGGAACTGAGTGGCAGGGCTAATTCACCCCTCCACTTT
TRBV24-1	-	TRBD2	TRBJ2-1	CATSDLARGGSYNEQFF	TGTGCCACCAGTGATTTAGCGCGGGGGGGGTCCTACAATGAGCAGTTCTTC
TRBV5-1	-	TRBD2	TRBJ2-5	CASSQQPTSGIYQETQYF	TGCGCCAGCAGCCAACAACCAACTAGCGGGATTTACCAAGAGACCCAGTACTTC
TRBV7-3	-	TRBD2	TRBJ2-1	CASSLTSGTYNEQFF	TGTGCCAGCAGCCTGACTAGCGGGACCTACAATGAGCAGTTCTTC
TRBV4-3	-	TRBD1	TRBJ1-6	CASSQGDRAGSPLHF	TGCGCCAGCAGCCAAGGGGACAGGGCTGGTTCACCCCTCCACTTT
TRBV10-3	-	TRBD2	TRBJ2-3	CAISVRTSGSGDTQYF	TGTGCCATCAGTGTCAGGACTAGCGGGAGTGGAGATACGCAGTATTTT
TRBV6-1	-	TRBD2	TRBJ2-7	CASSDSIKAGGPYEQYF	TGTGCCAGCAGTGATTCTATAAAGGCGGGGGGACCCTACGAGCAGTACTTC
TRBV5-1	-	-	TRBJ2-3	CASSLAGGAVQNTQYF	TGCGCCAGCAGCTTGGCCGGTGGGGCAGTACAAAATACGCAGTATTTT
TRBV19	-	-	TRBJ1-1	CASSIAGRVNTEAFF	TGTGCCAGTAGTATCGCTGGGAGAGTGAACACTGAAGCTTTCTTT
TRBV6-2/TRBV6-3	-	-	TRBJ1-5	CASSYSLGGRDSNQPQHF	TGTGCCAGCAGTTACTCGCTGGGAGGAAGGGATAGCAATCAGCCCCAGCATTTT
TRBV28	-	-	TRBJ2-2	CASSLAGRGELFF	TGTGCCAGCAGCCTCGCAGGGCGCGGGGAGCTGTTTTTT
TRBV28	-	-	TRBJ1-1	CASSFRVDTEAFF	TGTGCCAGCAGTTTTCGTGTTGACACTGAAGCTTTCTTT
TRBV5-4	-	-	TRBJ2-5	CASSLVGRETQYF	TGTGCCAGCAGCTTGGTGGGGAGGGAGACCCAGTACTTC
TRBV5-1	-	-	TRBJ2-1	CASSPTSGLGLEQFF	TGCGCCAGCAGTCCAACTTCAGGGCTGGGACTCGAGCAGTTCTTC